A single sample gave rise to the 11 T cell receptor beta chains below, sequenced in a study of beta chain features in type 1 diabetes. cDNA synthesis used the whole RNA isolate, giving expressed TCRB sequences. Profiling relied on immunoSEQ multiplex PCR, and the TCRdb table lists in-frame clones only, not all of them. The sample contains over 650,000 clones, over 13% of which appear only once. Their antigens remain unidentified. Points from the study as a whole: Among patients with Type 1 diabetes, TCRB CDR3s were moderately but significantly shorter in every one of the four CD4+ subsets.

The sequenced sample consisted of naive CD4+ T cells from blood. These receptors all stem from a young man with type 1 diabetes.

This clone was found a few times. The chain joins TRBV6-5 to TRBJ2-7; the match to TRBD1 covers 8 bases. CDR3 length: 14 residues. Germline CDR1 is MNHEY and CDR2 is SVGAGI. J was trimmed by 0 bases and V by 6 bases; bases with no gene match: 4. CDR3 bases: TGTGCCAGCAGGCTCGGACAGGGCTCCTACGAGCAGTACTTC. Translation: CASRLGQGSYEQYF.

The gene calls are TRBV19 and TRBJ2-7; TRBD1 or TRBD2 may be the D gene (5 bases each). This CDR3 comprises 15 residues. V dropped 5 bases and J dropped 2 bases, with 16 bases sitting between them. Germline V gene lookup returns CDR1 LNHDA and CDR2 SQIVND (reference sequence). The CDR3 DNA reads TGTGCCAGTAGTCTCCAGGGACGGCCTCCCTACGAGCAGTACTTC. Amino acid sequence: CASSLQGRPPYEQYF.

The chain uses TRBV7-2 and TRBJ2-1; 11 bases map to TRBD2. The CDR3 length is 12 residues. The ends lost 5 bases at V and 13 bases at J; junction bases unmatched: 4. Germline lookup yields CDR1 SGHTA and CDR2 FQGNSA. The CDR3 sequence: CASSPTSGIQFF. In DNA form, the CDR3 reads TGTGCCAGCAGCCCGACTAGCGGGATACAGTTCTTC.

The chain employs TRBV5-4 and TRBJ2-1, with 7 bases identical to TRBD2. The junction had 13 bases not matched to a gene; V was cut back by 7 bases and J by 6 bases. This CDR3 spans 15 amino acids. Germline V gene data show CDR1 as SGHNT and CDR2 as YYREEE (reference sequence). In DNA, the CDR3 is TGTGCCAGCCGGGATGCGGGGAGGGCCCTCAATGAGCAGTTCTTC. Protein product: CASRDAGRALNEQFF.

V and J are TRBV18 and TRBJ2-1; D remains ambiguous. In germline, CDR1 is KGHSH, CDR2 LQKENI. V was clipped by 3 bases and J by 6 bases, with 9 bases between them. The CDR3 is 13 residues long. The CDR3 reads CASSPRLLNEQFF. The CDR3 DNA sequence: TGTGCCAGCTCACCTCGGCTTCTCAATGAGCAGTTCTTC.

A few counts support this clone. One junction end disagrees with the germline gene, perhaps due to a read error. The chain employs TRBV18 and TRBJ2-1; 8 bases are shared with TRBD2. Germline CDR1 KGHSH, CDR2 LQKENI. The CDR3 sequence is 12 residues long. CDR3 DNA sequence: TGTGCCAGCTCACCAGGGGAAGCGGGGGAGCTCTTC. Translation: CASSPGEAGELF. Full variable domain (remainder filled in from reference TRBV18 and TRBJ2-1): NAGVMQNPRHLVRRRGQEARLRCSPMKGHSHVYWYRQLPEEGLKFMVYLQKENIIDESGMPKERFSAEFPKEGPSILRIQQVVRGDSAAYFCASSPGEAGELFGPGTRLTVL.

The gene calls are TRBV5-1 and TRBJ2-2; no firm D call. Trimming cost V 2 bases and J 7 bases, with 15 bases left between them. CDR3 length equals 15 residues. CDR1 SGHRS and CDR2 YFSETQ come from the germline V gene. CDR3 in amino acids: CASSLLSPPDGELFF. The CDR3 DNA sequence: TGCGCCAGCAGCTTACTCAGCCCTCCCGACGGGGAGCTGTTTTTT.

The genes are TRBV29-1 and TRBJ2-7; 8 bases match TRBD2. The V gene end was trimmed by 5 bases and the J gene end by 4 bases; junction bases not matched to a gene: 7. From germline, CDR1 is SQVTM and CDR2 ANQGSEA. This CDR3 has 13 amino acids. The CDR3, as DNA: TGCAGCGTTTTACGGGAGGGAAGGTACGAGCAGTACTTC. Its translation is CSVLREGRYEQYF.

This clone was seen a few times. The V call is TRBV4-3, the J call TRBJ1-1; D not resolved. Germline V lookup: CDR1 LGHNA, CDR2 YSLEER. Trimming took off 1 base at V and 6 bases at J, with 18 bases between the two ends. This CDR3 comprises 16 residues. CDR3 in DNA: TGCGCCAGCAGCCAAGCCCGTGGGTACTTAGTCCCTGAAGCTTTCTTT. Translating it yields CASSQARGYLVPEAFF.

V and J are TRBV7-2 and TRBJ1-3; D may be TRBD1 (5 bases). Germline V CDR1 and CDR2: SGHTA, FQGNSA. Trimming cost V 1 base and J 7 bases, with 14 bases left between them. There are 15 residues in the CDR3. The CDR3 nucleotides read TGTGCCAGCAGCTTAGGGGGGTCTGGACGGAACACCATATATTTT. Translation gives CASSLGGSGRNTIYF.

The rearrangement uses TRBV11-1 and TRBJ2-5, with no clear D. V gave up 3 bases and J gave up 0 bases, with 8 bases separating them. CDR1 is SGHAT, CDR2 FQDESV, per germline (reference sequence). The CDR3 extends over 14 amino acids. CDR3 sequence: CASSFRQDQETQYF. As DNA, the CDR3 is TGTGCCAGCAGCTTTAGGCAGGACCAAGAGACCCAGTACTTC.